The next 11 T cell receptor beta chains were all read from a single sample in a study of T-cell memory formation after mild COVID-19. TCRdb reprocessed the 5' RACE reads via MiXCR and lists one record per CDR3 protein. The sample lists roughly 48,000 distinct CDR3 sequences; around 25% were seen once. Sequenced: PBMCs or a T cell subset sorted from them (not recorded which). The receptors come from a young man who had mild COVID-19 (a few samples of this study predate the infection). Cell type and time point are not known.

This clonotype was seen more than once but under ten times. This rearrangement joins TRBV6-5 to TRBJ2-3, with no clear D. Germline V gene lookup returns CDR1 MNHEY and CDR2 SVGAGI. V shed 0 bases and J shed 0 bases, with 10 bases lying between them. The CDR3 consists of 16 residues. The CDR3 region has the DNA TGTGCCAGCAGTTACTCTGGCGGCGATAGCACAGATACGCAGTATTTT. It specifies CASSYSGGDSTDTQYF.

This clonotype has a handful of counts. The chain employs TRBV6-4 and TRBJ2-1; 8 bases are shared with TRBD2. V lost 0 bases, J lost 3 bases, and 7 bases stayed unmatched. The CDR3 has 17 residues. Germline assignment: CDR1 MRHNA and CDR2 SNTAGT. The CDR3 DNA reads as TGTGCCAGCAGTGACTCAAGCGGGCGGGGGGACTACAATGAGCAGTTCTTC. It encodes CASSDSSGRGDYNEQFF.

This clonotype appeared a few times. The CDR3 loop reads CASSYGQDTGELFF. The CDR3 DNA reads TGTGCCAGCAGTTACGGTCAGGACACCGGGGAGCTGTTTTTT. V and J are TRBV6-5 and TRBJ2-2; D gene ambiguous. Germline CDR1 MNHEY, CDR2 SVGAGI. The CDR3 length is 14 residues. Trimming removed 2 bases from V and 3 bases from J, with 7 bases in between.

This clonotype has just a few counts. The rearrangement joins TRBV12-3 or TRBV12-4 to TRBJ2-2; D perhaps matches TRBD2 (5 bases). Between the trimmed V and J ends, which lost 6 bases and 4 bases, there was a span of 15 bases. CDR3 length: 15 amino acids. CDR3 DNA: TGTGCCAGCAGCTCACTAGTACCCAGCACCGGGGAGCTGTTTTTT. Its translation: CASSSLVPSTGELFF.

This chain links TRBV7-8 with TRBJ1-2, with D unresolved. V lost 1 base and J lost 0, with 9 bases in between. Germline values: CDR1 SGHVS, CDR2 FQNEAQ. The CDR3 is 15 amino acids. CDR3 sequence reads: CASSLVFGSNYGYTF. Written as DNA, the CDR3 is TGTGCCAGCAGCTTAGTTTTTGGGTCTAACTATGGCTACACCTTC.

This chain uses TRBV7-6 with TRBJ2-5, with 8 nucleotides matching TRBD2. J gave up 2 bases and V 4 bases, and 12 bases lay outside the gene matches. Germline V gene sequence: CDR1 SGHVS, CDR2 FNYEAQ. This CDR3 spans 17 amino acids. CDR3 DNA sequence: TGTGCCAGCAGCTCTCAATTCCTAGCGGGTGAACAAGAGACCCAGTACTTC. As protein: CASSSQFLAGEQETQYF.

This clonotype occurred a few times. The chain has TRBV13 and TRBJ2-5; 8 bases map to TRBD2. The CDR3 spans 16 residues. Unmatched junction bases numbered 9, after V lost 2 bases and J lost 4 bases. Germline CDR1 PRHDT, CDR2 FYEKMQ (reference sequence). CDR3 protein: CASSLTSGGPIETQYF. DNA of the CDR3: TGTGCCAGCAGCTTAACCAGCGGGGGACCCATAGAGACCCAGTACTTC.

This chain links TRBV5-6 with TRBJ1-2; D remains unclear. This CDR3 contains 13 residues. V lost 4 bases and J lost 5, with 12 bases in between. The germline V gene has CDR1 SGHDT and CDR2 YYEEEE. CDR3 in DNA: TGTGCCAGCAGCCCCCGGACGGAGTATGGCTACACCTTC. Translation gives CASSPRTEYGYTF.

The V gene is TRBV12-3 or TRBV12-4, the J gene TRBJ1-2; D uncertain. V was clipped by 8 bases and J by 7 bases, with 17 bases between them. The CDR3 is 13 residues long. The CDR3 DNA follows: TGTGCCAGCGTAACGGGATTCTTGGGTGGCTACACCTTC. Translated, it gives CASVTGFLGGYTF.

V gene TRBV6-5 combines with J gene TRBJ2-1; 9 nucleotides line up with TRBD2. Germline loops: CDR1 MNHEY, CDR2 SVGAGI. The CDR3 is 14 amino acids. Unmatched junction bases numbered 3, after V lost 2 bases and J lost 7 bases. The CDR3 nucleotides read TGTGCCAGCAGTTACATCCTAGCGGGGAATGAGCAGTTCTTC. It translates to CASSYILAGNEQFF.

This rearrangement joins TRBV4-1 to TRBJ2-2, with D possibly called TRBD1 or TRBD2 (5 bases each). Germline assignment: CDR1 MGHRA and CDR2 YSYEKL. V was cut by 4 bases and J by 0 bases, with 9 bases left in between. This CDR3 has 15 residues. The DNA of the CDR3 is TGCGCCAGCAGCCGTGGGACCGCGAACACCGGGGAGCTGTTTTTT. Translation: CASSRGTANTGELFF.